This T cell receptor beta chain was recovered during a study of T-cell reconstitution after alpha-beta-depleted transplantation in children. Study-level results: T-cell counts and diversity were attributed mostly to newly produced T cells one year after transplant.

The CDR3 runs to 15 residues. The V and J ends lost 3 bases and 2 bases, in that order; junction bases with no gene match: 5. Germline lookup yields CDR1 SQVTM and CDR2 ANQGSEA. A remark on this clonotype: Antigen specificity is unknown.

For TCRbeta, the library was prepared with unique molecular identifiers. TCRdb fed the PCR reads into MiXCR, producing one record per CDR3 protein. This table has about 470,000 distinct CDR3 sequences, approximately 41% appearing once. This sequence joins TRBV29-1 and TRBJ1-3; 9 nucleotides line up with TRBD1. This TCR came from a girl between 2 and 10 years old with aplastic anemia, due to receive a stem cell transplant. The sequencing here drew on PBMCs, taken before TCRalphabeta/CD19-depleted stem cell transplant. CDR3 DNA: TGCAGCGTTGAGGATAGGGACAGGGCTGGAAACACCATATATTTT. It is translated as CSVEDRDRAGNTIYF.